Listed below are T cell receptor beta chains from one sample, sequenced in a study of control samples from healthy donors and cancer patients. The method was immunoSEQ multiplex PCR; TCRdb's version includes in-frame clones alone and lacks a portion of them. The table lists 170,000 or so clones, 90% of them singletons. Sequencing was done on a sample of blood. These receptors came from a woman between 45 and 65 years old in good health. Each CDR3 is given without its conserved first and last residue. Each record gives: CDR3 protein, J gene, V gene.

CDR3 protein: ASSQVARETQY; J gene: TRBJ2-5; V gene: TRBV3-1/TRBV3-2
CDR3 protein: ASSLTSSGNYGYT; J gene: TRBJ1-2; V gene: TRBV7-3
CDR3 protein: ASSDYGPSYEQY; J gene: TRBJ2-7; V gene: TRBV10-2
CDR3 protein: ASSLGSRAETQY; J gene: TRBJ2-5; V gene: TRBV11-2
CDR3 protein: ASSEVWGLVKDKQY; J gene: TRBJ2-7; V gene: TRBV2
CDR3 protein: ASKRGNTGELF; J gene: TRBJ2-2; V gene: TRBV7-2
CDR3 protein: ASSRGPYEQY; J gene: TRBJ2-7; V gene: TRBV28
CDR3 protein: ASSPPAGNTGELF; J gene: TRBJ2-2; V gene: TRBV18
CDR3 protein: ASTRIANYGYT; J gene: TRBJ1-2; V gene: TRBV28
CDR3 protein: ASNPSRAVKEKLF; J gene: TRBJ1-4; V gene: TRBV21-1
CDR3 protein: ASVTGLREKLF; J gene: TRBJ1-4; V gene: TRBV6-5
CDR3 protein: ASSSQTGFSYEQY; J gene: TRBJ2-7; V gene: TRBV5-1
CDR3 protein: ASSSKGAGEQY; J gene: TRBJ2-7; V gene: TRBV5-4
CDR3 protein: ASSPGGNNSPLH; J gene: TRBJ1-6; V gene: TRBV3-1/TRBV3-2
CDR3 protein: ASSFSGSSYEQY; J gene: TRBJ2-7; V gene: TRBV11-3
CDR3 protein: ASSPQLTGRGANVLT; J gene: TRBJ2-6; V gene: TRBV18
CDR3 protein: ASSLAGGPYGEQF; J gene: TRBJ2-1; V gene: TRBV4-3
CDR3 protein: ASGRDISQAYT; J gene: TRBJ1-2; V gene: TRBV5-1
CDR3 protein: ASSSPTGPQQH; J gene: TRBJ1-5; V gene: TRBV6-6
CDR3 protein: ASSPQGGGMNTEAF; J gene: TRBJ1-1; V gene: TRBV18
CDR3 protein: ASSLGGTDTQY; J gene: TRBJ2-3; V gene: TRBV7-9
CDR3 protein: ASSAQGTGTMLANYGYT; J gene: TRBJ1-2; V gene: TRBV27
CDR3 protein: ASSGLRLGGNEQF; J gene: TRBJ2-1; V gene: TRBV6-2/TRBV6-3
CDR3 protein: ASSLPGTVLEAF; J gene: TRBJ1-1; V gene: TRBV5-4
CDR3 protein: ASSRTVPNTEAF; J gene: TRBJ1-1; V gene: TRBV6-2/TRBV6-3
CDR3 protein: ASSGGGTALGNSPLH; J gene: TRBJ1-6; V gene: TRBV28
CDR3 protein: ATSRDVRGGLGGELF; J gene: TRBJ2-2; V gene: TRBV15
CDR3 protein: ASSYPPGGAVETQY; J gene: TRBJ2-5; V gene: TRBV4-1
CDR3 protein: ASRGQGRYNEQF; J gene: TRBJ2-1; V gene: TRBV28
CDR3 protein: AISGQGTEAF; J gene: TRBJ1-1; V gene: TRBV10-3
CDR3 protein: ASSQEQGGQPQH; J gene: TRBJ1-5; V gene: TRBV3-1/TRBV3-2
CDR3 protein: AWATGPGELF; J gene: TRBJ2-2; V gene: TRBV30
CDR3 protein: ASSTTGAGANVLT; J gene: TRBJ2-6; V gene: TRBV19
CDR3 protein: ASSQGQRASYEQY; J gene: TRBJ2-7; V gene: TRBV14
CDR3 protein: ASSEGSISGNTIY; J gene: TRBJ1-3; V gene: TRBV6-1